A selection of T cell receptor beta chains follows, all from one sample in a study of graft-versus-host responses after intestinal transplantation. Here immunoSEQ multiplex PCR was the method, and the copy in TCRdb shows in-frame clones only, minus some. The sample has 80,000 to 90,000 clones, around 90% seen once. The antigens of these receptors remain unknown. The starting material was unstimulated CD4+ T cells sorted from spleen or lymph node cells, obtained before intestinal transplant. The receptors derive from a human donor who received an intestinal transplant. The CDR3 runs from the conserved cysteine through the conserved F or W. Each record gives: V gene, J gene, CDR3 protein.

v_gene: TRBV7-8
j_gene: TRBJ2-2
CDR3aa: CASSLRRRLAGDGGELFF

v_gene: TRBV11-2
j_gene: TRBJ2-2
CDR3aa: CASGTSGHTGELFF

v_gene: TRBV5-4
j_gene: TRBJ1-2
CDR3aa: CASTQPGGRVDGYTF

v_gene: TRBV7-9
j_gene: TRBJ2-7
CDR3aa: CASSLVRSYEQYF

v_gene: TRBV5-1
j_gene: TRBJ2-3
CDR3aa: CASGKRDLTDTQYF

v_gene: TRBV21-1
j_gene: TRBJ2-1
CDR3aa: CASSIRQFF

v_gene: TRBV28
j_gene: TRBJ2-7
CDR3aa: CASSLRGTGSREQYF

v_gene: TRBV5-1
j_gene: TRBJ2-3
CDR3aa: CASSLLIAGEGATTDTQYF

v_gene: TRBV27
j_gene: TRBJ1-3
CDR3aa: CASSPSAGTGGNTIYF

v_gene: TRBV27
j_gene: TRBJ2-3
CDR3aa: CASSSSLLAGVPDTQYF

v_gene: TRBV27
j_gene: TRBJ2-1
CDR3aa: CASSPDRGRRDEQFF

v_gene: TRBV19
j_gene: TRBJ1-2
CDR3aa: CASSIVAGLATNYGYTF

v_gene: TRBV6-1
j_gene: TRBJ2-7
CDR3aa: CASNRQGAYEQYF

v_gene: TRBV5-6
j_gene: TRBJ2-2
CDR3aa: CASSLAGQNTGELFF

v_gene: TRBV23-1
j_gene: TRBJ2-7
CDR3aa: CARPEKLYEQYF

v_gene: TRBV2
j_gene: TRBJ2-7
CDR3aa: CASSALLRAEYF

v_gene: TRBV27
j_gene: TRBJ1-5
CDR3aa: CASSSGGSGNQPQHF

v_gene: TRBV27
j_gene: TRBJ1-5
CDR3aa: CASSSQAFNQPQHF

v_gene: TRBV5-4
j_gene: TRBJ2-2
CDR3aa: CASSLARDSTGELFF

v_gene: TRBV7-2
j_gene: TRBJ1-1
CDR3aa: CASSLEGRIEAFF

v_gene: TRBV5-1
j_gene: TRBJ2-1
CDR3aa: CASSSNSGRDREQFF

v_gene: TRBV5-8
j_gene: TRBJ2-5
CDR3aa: CASSLSGSETQYF

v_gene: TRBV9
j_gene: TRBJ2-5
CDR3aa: CASSGDQETQYF

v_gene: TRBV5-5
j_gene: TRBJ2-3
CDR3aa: CASSWGGASTDTQYF

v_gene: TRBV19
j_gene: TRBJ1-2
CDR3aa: CASSIAGRERGYTF

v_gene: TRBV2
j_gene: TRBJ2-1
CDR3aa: CASKRIPGEQFF

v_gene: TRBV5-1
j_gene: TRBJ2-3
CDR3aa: CASSLPTSGTDTQYF

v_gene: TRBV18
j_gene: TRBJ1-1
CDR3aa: CASSPSHRNTEAFF

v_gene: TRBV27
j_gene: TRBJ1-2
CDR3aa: CASRPDRLNFGGYTF

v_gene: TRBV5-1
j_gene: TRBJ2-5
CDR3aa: CASSPLTEETQYF

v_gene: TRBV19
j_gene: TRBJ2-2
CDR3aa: CAIGGSGTGELFF

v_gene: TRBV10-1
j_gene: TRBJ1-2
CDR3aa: CASSDSFTGGYTF

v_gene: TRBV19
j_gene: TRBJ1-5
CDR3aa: CASSRRDREFQPQHF

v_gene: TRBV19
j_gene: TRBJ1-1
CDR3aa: CASSIPRATEAFF

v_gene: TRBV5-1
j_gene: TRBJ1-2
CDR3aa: CASSLVGTVDGYTF

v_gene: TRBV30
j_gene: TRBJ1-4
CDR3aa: CAWSVRETKLFF

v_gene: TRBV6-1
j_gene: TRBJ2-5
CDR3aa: CASSGFSGYEETQYF

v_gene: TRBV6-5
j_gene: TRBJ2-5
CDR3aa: CASRPPTGAATQYF

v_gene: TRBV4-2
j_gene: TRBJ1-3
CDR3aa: CASSSPGGDGNTIYF

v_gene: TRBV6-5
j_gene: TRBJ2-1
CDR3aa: CATSEGVTSYNEQFF